This T cell receptor (beta chain) was recorded in a study of identical twins. Notes on the study in general: Beta out-of-frame sequences showed weaker excess twin sharing. Sequences that were out-of-frame, alpha and twin-shared displayed an excess of low generation probability.

Unique molecular identifiers were present on cDNA, and template switching added a universal primer site. MiXCR, applied by TCRdb to the 5' RACE reads, yields one record per CDR3 protein. Found here are around 340,000 distinct CDR3 sequences, approximately 9.1% of them singletons; the top ten hold 8% to 10%. Trimming cost V 0 bases and J 8 bases, with 6 bases left between them. CDR3 length equals 12 residues. In germline, CDR1 is SGHTS, CDR2 YDEGEE. To note about this clonotype: Its antigen is undetermined.

This chain links TRBV5-8 with TRBJ1-5; D is uncertain. Sequencing was carried out using naive T cells sorted from blood. The clonotype comes from a woman between 50 and 59 years old in good health. The DNA for the CDR3 is TGTGCCAGCAGCTTGGCACGGGAGCCCCAGCATTTT. It is translated as CASSLAREPQHF. The full variable domain, its missing parts supplied by reference TRBV5-8 and TRBJ1-5, is EAGVTQSPTHLIKTRGQQATLRCSPISGHTSVYWYQQALGLGLQFLLWYDEGEERNRGNFPPRFSGRQFPNYSSELNVNALELEDSALYLCASSLAREPQHFGDGTRLSIL.